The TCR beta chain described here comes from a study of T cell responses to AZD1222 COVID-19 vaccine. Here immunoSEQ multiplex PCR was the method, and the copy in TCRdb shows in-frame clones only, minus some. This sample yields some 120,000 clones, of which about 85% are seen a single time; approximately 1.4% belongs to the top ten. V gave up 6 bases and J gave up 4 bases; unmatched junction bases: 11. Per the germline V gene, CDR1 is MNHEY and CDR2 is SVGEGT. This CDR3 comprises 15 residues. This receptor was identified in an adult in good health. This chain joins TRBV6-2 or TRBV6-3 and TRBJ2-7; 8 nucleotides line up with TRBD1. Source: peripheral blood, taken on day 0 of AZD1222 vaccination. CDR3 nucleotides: TGTGCCAGCAGCCGGGACCTGACAGGGGCGTACGAGCAGTACTTC. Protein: CASSRDLTGAYEQYF.